This is a list of T cell receptor beta chains from one sample in a study of PD-L1 blockade in urothelial cancer. TCRdb keeps only in-frame clones here, not all; method: immunoSEQ multiplex PCR. Of 29,000 or so clones listed, around three quarters are singletons. Sequenced here: PBMCs, sampled around atezolizumab (anti-PD-L1) treatment. These receptors were obtained from a man between 65 and 85 years old with urothelial cancer. Each CDR3 is given with its conserved first and last residue. The D gene is left open where the match is weak. The size field is filled for only some rows; it gives once, few, many or a size class.

D	J	V	size	CDR3	DNA
NA	TRBJ1-2	TRBV30	NA	CAWGGNYGYTF	TGTGCCTGGGGAGGGAACTATGGCTACACCTTC
NA	TRBJ2-3	TRBV11-1	NA	CASSLGVSAASSTDTQYF	TGTGCCAGCAGCTTAGGAGTTTCAGCGGCTTCTAGCACAGATACGCAGTATTTT
NA	TRBJ2-2	TRBV5-1	NA	CASSPLGGGELFF	TGCGCCAGCAGCCCCCTAGGGGGCGGGGAGCTGTTTTTT
TRBD1	TRBJ2-7	TRBV9	NA	CASSVSAGDREYEQYF	TGTGCCAGCAGCGTCAGCGCTGGGGACAGGGAGTACGAGCAGTACTTC
NA	TRBJ1-2	TRBV28	NA	CASSQTVAGYTF	TGTGCCAGCTCCCAGACAGTAGCTGGCTACACCTTC
NA	TRBJ2-7	TRBV29-1	NA	CSVGHTPGPQDEQYF	TGCAGCGTGGGTCATACGCCAGGCCCCCAGGACGAGCAGTACTTC
NA	TRBJ1-2	TRBV11-2	NA	CASSLDQGVYGYTF	TGTGCCAGCAGCTTAGATCAAGGGGTCTATGGCTACACCTTC
NA	TRBJ2-5	TRBV5-4	NA	CASSLYVTGETQYF	TGTGCCAGCAGCTTGTACGTCACAGGGGAGACCCAGTACTTC
NA	TRBJ1-2	TRBV19	NA	CASSARAGKYGYTF	TGTGCCAGTAGTGCTCGGGCAGGGAAGTATGGCTACACCTTC
NA	TRBJ2-7	TRBV18	few	CASSQDRFYYEQYF	TGTGCCAGCTCACAGGACAGATTCTACTACGAGCAGTACTTC
TRBD2	TRBJ2-5	TRBV7-7	NA	CASSLTLAGEETQYF	TGTGCCAGCAGCTTAACCCTGGCGGGGGAAGAGACCCAGTACTTC
TRBD1	TRBJ1-4	TRBV29-1	NA	CSVRDREEKLFF	TGCAGCGTCCGGGACAGGGAGGAAAAACTGTTTTTT
NA	TRBJ1-2	TRBV6-5	few	CASRRRVAPNYGYTF	TGTGCCAGCAGGCGTCGGGTAGCCCCTAACTATGGCTACACCTTC
TRBD2	TRBJ2-3	TRBV4-1	NA	CASSQEASGSTDTQYF	TGCGCCAGCAGCCAAGAGGCTAGCGGGAGCACAGATACGCAGTATTTT
TRBD2	TRBJ2-2	TRBV5-4	once	CASSPGTSGTGELFF	TGTGCCAGCAGTCCCGGGACTAGTGGCACCGGGGAGCTGTTTTTT
NA	TRBJ2-7	TRBV19	NA	CASSRDSTYEQYF	TGTGCCTCCTCCCGGGACTCAACGTACGAGCAGTACTTC
TRBD1	TRBJ1-5	TRBV6-1	once	CASDRVGGNQPQHF	TGTGCCAGTGACAGGGTTGGTGGCAATCAGCCCCAGCATTTT
TRBD1	TRBJ1-1	TRBV5-1	few	CASSSGQGRTEAFF	TGCGCCAGCAGCTCCGGACAGGGTCGTACTGAAGCTTTCTTT
NA	TRBJ2-3	TRBV5-6	NA	CASSLGGADTQYF	TGTGCCAGCAGCTTGGGGGGCGCAGATACGCAGTATTTT
TRBD2	TRBJ2-4	TRBV5-4	NA	CASSLTGTSGGASAKNIQYF	TGTGCCAGCAGCCTAACCGGGACTAGCGGGGGGGCCTCGGCCAAAAACATTCAGTACTTC
TRBD1	TRBJ2-7	TRBV19	few	CASSIRDRGSYEQYF	TGTGCCAGTAGTATAAGGGACAGGGGGTCCTACGAGCAGTACTTC
NA	TRBJ1-2	TRBV28	NA	CASSSGGGQSNYGYTF	TGTGCCAGCAGTTCCGGTGGGGGACAAAGTAACTATGGCTACACCTTC
NA	TRBJ2-3	TRBV27	once	CASSFGTSLIDTQYF	TGTGCCAGCAGTTTCGGTACTTCTCTCATAGATACGCAGTATTTT
NA	TRBJ1-2	TRBV5-8	NA	CASSSGGLINGYTF	TGTGCCAGCAGCTCCGGTGGACTGATAAATGGCTACACCTTC
TRBD1	TRBJ2-2	TRBV7-3	NA	CASSPARTGSTGELFF	TGTGCCAGCAGCCCCGCCCGGACAGGGAGCACCGGGGAGCTGTTTTTT
TRBD1	TRBJ2-1	TRBV7-3	medium-sized	CASSMGQSPYNEQFF	TGTGCCAGCAGCATGGGACAGTCGCCATACAATGAGCAGTTCTTC
TRBD1	TRBJ1-2	TRBV4-2	NA	CASSPLDQGASYGYTF	TGTGCCAGCAGCCCTCTAGATCAGGGGGCCAGCTATGGCTACACCTTC
TRBD1	TRBJ1-1	TRBV11-3	NA	CASSLTLYRGKWTEAFF	TGTGCCAGCAGCTTAACTCTCTACAGGGGAAAATGGACTGAAGCTTTCTTT
TRBD1	TRBJ1-4	TRBV5-6	NA	CASSFGTGGTEKLFF	TGTGCCAGCAGCTTCGGGACAGGGGGAACTGAAAAACTGTTTTTT
TRBD1	TRBJ1-4	TRBV2	NA	CAGGPAGGLGEKLFF	TGTGCCGGAGGACCGGCAGGGGGCTTGGGAGAAAAACTGTTTTTT
TRBD2	TRBJ2-7	TRBV4-2	few	CASSQGSGGYEQYF	TGTGCCAGCAGCCAAGGCAGCGGGGGCTACGAGCAGTACTTC
NA	TRBJ2-5	TRBV10-3	NA	CAISRRSQETQYF	TGTGCCATCAGTCGTCGCAGTCAAGAGACCCAGTACTTC
TRBD2	TRBJ2-1	TRBV19	NA	CASRETSGRTHEQFF	TGTGCCAGTAGGGAAACTAGCGGGAGAACCCATGAGCAGTTCTTC
NA	TRBJ1-6	TRBV5-6	NA	CASSHDQSTGSEGALHF	TGTGCCAGCAGCCACGACCAATCGACAGGATCTGAGGGGGCCCTCCACTTT
NA	TRBJ1-1	TRBV7-7	few	CASSLREAVYTEAFF	TGTGCTAGCAGCTTGAGGGAGGCTGTTTACACTGAAGCTTTCTTT
NA	TRBJ1-1	TRBV28	few	CASSFTALGTEAFF	TGTGCCAGCAGTTTTACAGCCTTGGGCACTGAAGCTTTCTTT
NA	TRBJ2-1	TRBV18	NA	CASSAWTADEQFF	TGTGCCAGCTCAGCCTGGACAGCCGATGAGCAGTTCTTC
TRBD1	TRBJ2-7	TRBV5-4	NA	CASSWGQGLSYEQYF	TGTGCCAGCAGCTGGGGACAGGGACTGTCCTACGAGCAGTACTTC
NA	TRBJ1-2	TRBV5-1	NA	CASSLERGGYTF	TGCGCCAGCAGCTTGGAGCGCGGGGGCTACACCTTC
TRBD2	TRBJ2-1	TRBV7-9	NA	CASSLGGGPYNEQFF	TGTGCCAGCAGCTTAGGCGGGGGGCCCTACAATGAGCAGTTCTTC
TRBD1	TRBJ1-6	TRBV2	NA	CASLGGGEALHF	TGTGCCAGCCTTGGAGGGGGCGAAGCCCTCCACTTT
TRBD2	TRBJ2-1	TRBV7-8	NA	CASSPLNRGTSGPAGNNEQFF	TGTGCCAGCAGCCCCCTCAACAGGGGAACTAGCGGGCCTGCAGGTAACAATGAGCAGTTCTTC
NA	TRBJ1-6	TRBV28	NA	CASSLGQTKIGPLHF	TGTGCCAGCAGTTTGGGCCAAACCAAAATTGGACCCCTCCACTTT
NA	TRBJ1-2	TRBV4-3	NA	CASSPGWPQQYGYTF	TGCGCCAGCAGCCCGGGATGGCCACAGCAGTATGGCTACACCTTC
TRBD2	TRBJ2-7	TRBV7-2	NA	CASSLPLTSESYEQYF	TGTGCCAGCAGCCTCCCATTGACTAGCGAGAGCTACGAGCAGTACTTC
NA	TRBJ1-1	TRBV6-1	NA	CASTTGLDTEAFF	TGTGCCAGCACTACAGGGCTGGACACTGAAGCTTTCTTT
TRBD2	TRBJ2-1	TRBV19	NA	CASSPRTSGRAGRNEQFF	TGTGCCAGTAGTCCCCGGACTAGCGGGAGGGCCGGGAGGAATGAGCAGTTCTTC
NA	TRBJ2-5	TRBV4-2	few	CASSRTYSAGETQYF	TGTGCCAGCAGCCGGACTTACAGCGCCGGTGAGACCCAGTACTTC
TRBD2	TRBJ2-2	TRBV9	once	CASSVGIAGNTGELFF	TGTGCCAGCAGCGTAGGGATAGCGGGGAACACCGGGGAGCTGTTTTTT
TRBD1	TRBJ1-1	TRBV7-2	NA	CASSLAGRGPGTEAFF	TGTGCCAGCAGCTTAGCCGGCAGGGGGCCGGGCACTGAAGCTTTCTTT
NA	TRBJ2-3	TRBV7-9	NA	CASSSYKATVESTTDTQYF	TGTGCCAGCAGCTCCTATAAAGCGACAGTCGAGTCCACCACAGATACGCAGTATTTT
TRBD1	TRBJ2-7	TRBV5-6	NA	CASSLGQGAREQYF	TGTGCCAGCAGCTTGGGACAGGGGGCGCGGGAGCAGTACTTC
TRBD1	TRBJ1-5	TRBV19	NA	CASSSRRGQGNQPQHF	TGTGCCAGTAGTAGTAGGCGGGGACAGGGCAATCAGCCCCAGCATTTT
NA	TRBJ1-1	TRBV6-5	NA	CASSYDSRMNTEAFF	TGTGCCAGCAGTTACGACAGCAGGATGAACACTGAAGCTTTCTTT
TRBD2	TRBJ2-1	TRBV5-1	NA	CASSSTSGAYNEQFF	TGCGCCAGCAGCTCCACTAGCGGGGCCTACAATGAGCAGTTCTTC